This passage covers 20 T cell receptor beta chains from one sample sequenced in a study of T cell repertoires in cytomegalovirus infection. TCRdb passed the reads through MiXCR, listing each CDR3 protein once. The sample yields about 230,000 distinct CDR3 sequences, approximately 22% seen once. Specimen: CD8+ T cells from PBMCs. These receptor sequences come from a human donor in good health (CMV status not recorded). Some clones in this sample may be carry-over from other donors' samples.

This clonotype was seen a few times. The chain is built from TRBV6-2 or TRBV6-3 and TRBJ2-7, with D perhaps assigned TRBD1 or TRBD2 (5 bases each). Trimming removed 4 bases at V and 3 bases at J, with 16 bases between. CDR1 is MNHEY and CDR2 is SVGEGT in the germline V gene. This CDR3 has 15 residues. CDR3 DNA: TGTGCCAGCAGTTCCGGGGACCGTGTAATCTACGAGCAGTACTTC. This gives the protein CASSSGDRVIYEQYF.

This clonotype was recorded at least ten times. The gene calls are TRBV7-2 and TRBJ1-5, with 9 bases matching TRBD1. Looked up from germline, CDR1 is SGHTA and CDR2 is FQGNSA. V was clipped by 5 bases and J by 3 bases; unmatched bases: 5. The CDR3 has 15 residues. CDR3 sequence (DNA): TGTGCCAGCAGCGGGGGGACAGGGATCAATCAGCCCCAGCATTTT. The encoded protein is CASSGGTGINQPQHF.

This clonotype showed up many times. V gene TRBV12-3 or TRBV12-4 combines with J gene TRBJ2-7, with D possibly being TRBD1 or TRBD2 (5 bases each). With 1 base removed from V and 0 bases from J, the gap between germline ends came to 13 bases. CDR3 length equals 16 residues. The CDR3 DNA reads TGTGCCAGCAGTTTAGGGGGGACGGAACTCTCCTACGAGCAGTACTTC. This translates into CASSLGGTELSYEQYF.

There are many counts of this clonotype. V and J are TRBV7-8 and TRBJ2-3; 10 bases agree with TRBD2. This CDR3 contains 16 residues. Losses at the gene ends were 4 bases for V and 2 bases for J; bases not matched to a gene: 6. The V gene's germline CDR1 is SGHVS and CDR2 FQNEAQ. CDR3 in amino acids: CASSYQRGGVTDTQYF. The CDR3 DNA reads as TGTGCCAGCAGCTATCAGCGGGGGGGCGTCACAGATACGCAGTATTTT. Full variable domain (rest looked up from reference TRBV7-8 and TRBJ2-3): GAGVSQSPRYKVAKRGQDVALRCDPISGHVSLFWYQQALGQGPEFLTYFQNEAQLDKSGLPSDRFFAERPEGSVSTLKIQRTQQEDSAVYLCASSYQRGGVTDTQYFGPGTRLTVL.

V and J are TRBV7-9 and TRBJ2-5; 7 bases agree with TRBD1. This CDR3 is built from 14 residues. CDR1 is SEHNR, CDR2 FQNEAQ, per germline (reference sequence). After removal of 5 bases from V and 2 bases from J, the junction contained 5 bases not matched to a gene. CDR3 nucleotide sequence: TGTGCCAGCAGCCAGGACAGGACTCAAGAGACCCAGTACTTC. Translation: CASSQDRTQETQYF.

This clonotype was found a few times. The chain recombines TRBV20-1 with TRBJ2-3; 14 nucleotides agree with TRBD2. The CDR3 sequence is 17 residues long. V gave up 3 bases and J gave up 1 base; unmatched junction bases: 6. Germline V gene sequence: CDR1 DFQATT, CDR2 SNEGSKA (reference sequence). CDR3: CSASLTSGGGGTDTQYF. The CDR3, as DNA: TGCAGTGCTAGCCTGACTAGCGGGGGGGGGGGCACAGATACGCAGTATTTT.

This chain uses TRBV19 with TRBJ1-6, with no clear D. V lost 6 bases, J lost 7 bases, and 13 bases lay in between. Germline V gene lookup returns CDR1 LNHDA and CDR2 SQIVND (reference sequence). This CDR3 has 14 amino acids. The CDR3 DNA reads as TGTGCCAGTAGCGGACGGCCATTCAATTCACCCCTCCACTTT. This sequence encodes CASSGRPFNSPLHF.

This clonotype was seen more than once but under ten times. The genes are TRBV10-3 and TRBJ2-3; D is undetermined. Trimming cost V 2 bases and J 4 bases, with 10 bases left between them. Germline V gene data show CDR1 as ENHRY and CDR2 as SYGVKD. The CDR3 length is 14 residues. In nucleotides, the CDR3 is TGTGCCATCAGTGAGGCCGACCTGTCAGATACGCAGTATTTT. Translation gives CAISEADLSDTQYF.

In this sample, this clonotype turned up many times. This chain joins TRBV28 and TRBJ2-7; D remains ambiguous. This CDR3 contains 14 residues. The germline V and J ends were trimmed by 3 bases and 2 bases, with 11 bases remaining between them. Germline-derived CDR1 and CDR2 are MDHEN and SYDVKM. The CDR3 reads CASSLLTTAYEQYF. In DNA form, the CDR3 reads TGTGCCAGCAGTTTGTTGACCACGGCCTACGAGCAGTACTTC.

V and J are TRBV2 and TRBJ1-1; TRBD1 aligns across 7 bases. Germline CDR1 reads SNHLY; CDR2 reads FYNNEI. Trimming at V came to 6 bases and at J to 4 bases, leaving 11 bases not matched to a gene. This CDR3 region has 15 residues. The DNA for the CDR3 is TGTGCCAGCAGGCAAGGACAGGCAAAGCCCACTGAAGCTTTCTTT. As protein: CASRQGQAKPTEAFF.

This clonotype was recorded a few times. The rearrangement uses TRBV5-1 and TRBJ2-5, with D hard to call. The germline V and J ends were trimmed by 3 bases and 1 base, with 7 bases remaining between them. This CDR3 region has 13 residues. Germline lookup yields CDR1 SGHRS and CDR2 YFSETQ. CDR3 residues: CASSSQFQETQYF. CDR3 bases: TGCGCCAGCAGCTCCCAATTCCAAGAGACCCAGTACTTC.

The chain recombines TRBV6-5 with TRBJ1-6; 10 bases are shared with TRBD1. Germline CDR1 and CDR2: MNHEY and SVGAGI. The CDR3 spans 17 residues. Trimming cost V 6 bases and J 2 bases; bases outside gene matches: 7. Written as DNA, the CDR3 is TGTGCCAGCAGAGATCGACAGGGGGCTGCCTATAATTCACCCCTCCACTTT. Translated, it gives CASRDRQGAAYNSPLHF.

This clonotype was detected many times. CDR3 protein: CASSYPSEAFF. As DNA, the CDR3 is TGTGCCAGCAGTTACCCGTCTGAAGCTTTCTTT. This rearrangement joins TRBV6-2 or TRBV6-3 to TRBJ1-1, with D unclear. Germline CDR1 reads MNHEY; CDR2 reads SVGEGT. The CDR3 is made up of 11 amino acids. Trimming removed 2 bases at V and 6 bases at J, with 4 bases between.

This clonotype showed up many times. V gene TRBV28 combines with J gene TRBJ1-1, with D maybe TRBD1 (6 bases). This CDR3 region has 15 residues. V dropped 5 bases and J dropped 5 bases, with 18 bases sitting between them. The germline CDR1 and CDR2 sequences are MDHEN and SYDVKM. CDR3 nucleotides: TGTGCCAGCAGTCCCCTGCCGGGGGCGCGGACTGAAGCTTTCTTT. Protein sequence: CASSPLPGARTEAFF.

This clonotype was recorded many times. This chain uses TRBV6-5 with TRBJ2-5; the D gene is possibly TRBD1 (6 bases). This CDR3 contains 16 residues. V was cut by 5 bases and J by 2 bases, with 18 bases left in between. Germline CDR1 reads MNHEY; CDR2 reads SVGAGI. The DNA for the CDR3 is TGTGCCAGCAGTCCTGGACAGACACGTTGGCAAGAGACCCAGTACTTC. This sequence encodes CASSPGQTRWQETQYF.

This clonotype occurred a few times. This sequence joins TRBV7-2 and TRBJ2-7, with TRBD1 matching 10 bases. Germline V gene data show CDR1 as SGHTA and CDR2 as FQGNSA. The J segment lost 13 bases and the V segment lost 0 bases, leaving 9 bases of the junction unmatched. The CDR3 is 14 amino acids. The CDR3 spells CASSLAPGTGEKYF. CDR3 nucleotide sequence: TGTGCCAGCAGCTTAGCGCCTGGGACAGGGGAAAAATACTTC.

This clonotype has more than one count but fewer than ten. V gene TRBV6-6 combines with J gene TRBJ2-1; 13 bases map to TRBD2. This CDR3 has 15 residues. Germline assignment: CDR1 MNHNY and CDR2 SVGAGI (reference sequence). With 5 bases clipped from V and 12 bases from J, the junction kept 10 bases outside the gene matches. CDR3 loop: CASSDGTSGAHGQFF. DNA of the CDR3: TGTGCCAGCAGTGATGGGACTAGCGGGGCCCATGGGCAGTTCTTC.

This clonotype was seen repeatedly, ten times or more. The CDR3 loop reads CSVDGTQGISDTQYF. For the CDR3, the DNA is TGCAGCGTCGACGGGACACAAGGTATCTCAGATACGCAGTATTTT. The rearrangement links TRBV29-1 to TRBJ2-3; tentatively, D is TRBD1 (6 bases). Deletions cut 6 bases from V and 4 bases from J, with 20 bases between. Germline values: CDR1 SQVTM, CDR2 ANQGSEA. The CDR3 is made up of 15 amino acids.

The genes are TRBV29-1 and TRBJ2-4, with TRBD1 as a possible D gene (8 bases). V was shortened by 2 bases and J by 5 bases, with 13 bases between the two germline ends. From germline, CDR1 is SQVTM and CDR2 ANQGSEA. This CDR3 spans 14 amino acids. The CDR3 nucleotides are TGCAGCGTTGAAAACAGGGGGGGGCAAAACATTCAGTACTTC. Translated: CSVENRGGQNIQYF.

The table lists this clonotype with many counts. The chain links TRBV7-9 to TRBJ2-7; D unresolved. The CDR3 length is 13 residues. The V end was cut by 3 bases, the J end by 5 bases, with 11 bases between. The germline V gene has CDR1 SEHNR and CDR2 FQNEAQ (reference sequence). The CDR3 DNA reads TGTGCCAGCAGCTTTAACAGTAGCCACGAGCAGTACTTC. It yields the protein CASSFNSSHEQYF.